Reported below is one T cell receptor (beta chain). Other nucleotide sequences in the sample specify the same CDR3. The data were taken from a study of blood T cell repertoires in COVID-19. In the study overall: Both acute and convalescent COVID-19 samples were obtained from the United States, Italy and Spain.

Methods used by the authors: From reference gene primer amplification, estimates of nucleated cell counts were derived. The protocol was immunoSEQ multiplex PCR, while the TCRdb copy is restricted to in-frame clones and leaves out a portion. The DNA gave D and trimming, while V, J and clone size come from that table. The sample lists 250,000 to 350,000 clones, about nine tenths occurring once. CDR3 size: 13 residues. Trimming at V came to 5 bases and at J to 5 bases, leaving 2 bases not matched to a gene. CDR1 and CDR2 (germline): SGHTA, FQGTGA. The sample consisted of peripheral blood. The gene calls are TRBV7-3 and TRBJ1-5; 8 bases match TRBD1. This TCR was sampled from a man aged 18 to 35 with active or convalescent COVID-19. Written as DNA, the CDR3 is TGTGCCAGCAGCGTGGACAGGGATCAGCCCCAGCATTTT. It codes for CASSVDRDQPQHF.